The 18 T cell receptor beta chains below all came from one sample that was sequenced in a study of human T cells and chemical hapten exposure (dated by TCRdb to 2020 to 2022). The time point tag for this specimen amounts to: patch test 2, 6 weeks after DPC sensitization. Explained via the paper, the treatment or condition label denotes: therapeutic diphenylcyclopropenone sensitization with weekly scalp DPC. Receptors were amplified or captured by RACE. This sample was sequenced with a NextSeq 500. The public reads were reprocessed in TCRdb via fastp at Q25 and MiXCR, keeping in-frame beta chains. Duplicate CDR3 protein sequences are folded into a single record with the most common DNA and genes. This sample gives about 350,000 distinct CDR3 sequences in total; just under 6.5% of them show up just once. The ten largest account for more than 5.5% of the sample. The sample in question was whole blood, obtained in connection with sensitization to the hapten diphenylcyclopropenone (DPC). These receptors all come from a woman under 30 with alopecia areata. Some clones in this sample may be carry-over from other donors' samples.

This clonotype was observed many times. Germline is not matched at one junction end, which may reflect a read error. This chain uses TRBV10-3 with TRBJ2-3; no definite D call. This CDR3 comprises 14 residues. CDR1 is ENHRY, CDR2 SYGVKD, per germline. CDR3 bases: TGTGCCATCAGTGAGTCGGCCTTGAGTCTAGTCGCGCATTTT. Protein: CAISESALSLVAHF.

This clonotype has just a few counts. The gene calls are TRBV2 and TRBJ1-3; D not certain. Germline V lookup: CDR1 SNHLY, CDR2 FYNNEI. Trimming took off 4 bases at V and 0 bases at J, with 4 bases between the two ends. CDR3 length equals 13 residues. The CDR3 DNA reads TGTGCCAGCAGTGGGGGCTCTGGAAACACCATATATTTT. Protein: CASSGGSGNTIYF.

This clonotype occurred a few times. The V call is TRBV4-1, the J call TRBJ1-2; D remains ambiguous. CDR1 is MGHRA, CDR2 YSYEKL, per germline. V was shortened by 3 bases and J by 8 bases, with 10 bases between the two germline ends. The CDR3 covers 12 residues. As DNA, the CDR3 is TGCGCCAGCAGCCAGTATGAGGGAGGCTACACCTTC. Its protein product is CASSQYEGGYTF.

In its sample, this clonotype was seen many times. The chain has TRBV5-1 and TRBJ1-1, with a tentative D call TRBD1 (6 bases). This CDR3 is 14 amino acids long. Germline assignment: CDR1 SGHRS and CDR2 YFSETQ. V gave up 4 bases and J gave up 6 bases, with 16 bases separating them. This chain's CDR3 is CASSLGQFQAEAFF. Written as DNA, the CDR3 is TGCGCCAGCAGCCTCGGACAGTTTCAGGCTGAAGCTTTCTTT.

This clonotype was counted many times. The CDR3 loop reads CASSFPSGSEQYF. The DNA of the CDR3 is TGTGCCAGCAGCTTCCCCTCGGGGAGCGAGCAGTACTTC. The chain carries TRBV7-2 and TRBJ2-7; D might be TRBD2 (5 bases). V gave up 3 bases and J gave up 6 bases, with 12 bases separating them. This CDR3 spans 13 amino acids. The germline CDR1 and CDR2 sequences are SGHTA and FQGNSA. Full variable domain (missing parts from reference TRBV7-2 and TRBJ2-7): GAGVSQSPSNKVTEKGKDVELRCDPISGHTALYWYRQSLGQGLEFLIYFQGNSAPDKSGLPSDRFSAERTGGSVSTLTIQRTQQEDSAVYLCASSFPSGSEQYFGPGTRLTVT.

The CDR3 region is CASSSPVGLSSGANVLTF. DNA of the CDR3: TGTGCCAGCAGCTCCCCCGTGGGACTGAGCTCTGGGGCCAACGTCCTGACTTTC. The rearrangement joins TRBV11-1 to TRBJ2-6, with D possibly matching TRBD2 (6 bases). V was clipped by 4 bases and J by 0 bases, with 16 bases between them. Looked up from germline, CDR1 is SGHAT and CDR2 is FQDESV (reference sequence). The length of the CDR3 is 18 residues.

This clonotype was seen a handful of times. The chain carries TRBV18 and TRBJ1-1, with D hard to call. CDR3 length equals 14 residues. Germline CDR1 reads KGHSH; CDR2 reads LQKENI. Trimming pared 6 bases from V and 2 bases from J, leaving 13 bases between. The CDR3 DNA follows: TGTGCCAGCTCGCCCACGGGGTTTAACACTGAAGCTTTCTTT. Translating gives CASSPTGFNTEAFF.

There are many counts of this clonotype. The rearrangement links TRBV20-1 to TRBJ2-1; no firm D call. The V end was cut by 6 bases, the J end by 0 bases, with 15 bases between. CDR1 and CDR2 from the germline V gene are DFQATT and SNEGSKA (reference sequence). The CDR3 spans 15 residues. CDR3 region: CSAAGVENSYNEQFF. The DNA of the CDR3 is TGCAGTGCCGCTGGGGTGGAAAACTCCTACAATGAGCAGTTCTTC.

This clonotype was found a few times. The gene calls are TRBV12-3 or TRBV12-4 and TRBJ2-7; a weak D match, TRBD1 (5 bases). V gave up 7 bases and J gave up 9 bases, with 16 bases separating them. The CDR3 spans 12 residues. CDR3 bases: TGTGCCAGCACCCTAGGGGATTGGGTGCAGTACTTC. It is translated as CASTLGDWVQYF.

The table lists this clonotype with a few counts. The chain couples TRBV6-1 to TRBJ1-5, with 7 bases identical to TRBD1. Unmatched junction bases numbered 8, after V lost 7 bases and J lost 5 bases. The CDR3 is made up of 14 amino acids. Germline values: CDR1 MNHNS, CDR2 SASEGT. CDR3 in amino acids: CASTPDRTYQPQHF. The CDR3, as DNA: TGTGCCAGCACCCCGGACAGGACCTATCAGCCCCAGCATTTT.

The rearrangement links TRBV12-3 or TRBV12-4 to TRBJ1-2; D remains ambiguous. V was shortened by 6 bases and J by 4 bases, with 12 bases between the two germline ends. This CDR3 is 13 amino acids long. The CDR3 coding sequence is TGTGCCAGCAGGCTGCTTGAGGCCTATGGCTACACCTTC. Protein: CASRLLEAYGYTF.

This chain joins TRBV6-2 or TRBV6-3 and TRBJ2-5; weak D call: TRBD1 (5 bases). V lost 8 bases and J lost 2, with 18 bases in between. Germline V gene data show CDR1 as MNHEY and CDR2 as SVGEGT. CDR3 length: 15 residues. For the CDR3, the DNA is TGTGCCAGCGCAGCCGCCAGGGCTTTTCAAGAGACCCAGTACTTC. It codes for CASAAARAFQETQYF.

This clonotype has a handful of counts. CDR3 coding DNA: TGTGCCAGCAGCTTGATGACAGTCTACGAGCAGTACTTC. Encoded protein: CASSLMTVYEQYF. This sequence joins TRBV5-6 and TRBJ2-7; possible D gene TRBD1, 5 bases. This CDR3 comprises 13 residues. The V end was cut by 1 base, the J end by 3 bases, with 8 bases between. Per the germline V gene, CDR1 is SGHDT and CDR2 is YYEEEE.

The table lists this clonotype with a few counts. The gene calls are TRBV27 and TRBJ2-7; D gene ambiguous. Trimming removed 2 bases from V and 2 bases from J, with 13 bases in between. The CDR3 covers 15 residues. Germline V gives CDR1 MNHEY, CDR2 SMNVEV (reference sequence). In DNA form, the CDR3 reads TGTGCCAGCAGTTTAAAGGGCAGGAACACCTACGAGCAGTACTTC. This translates into CASSLKGRNTYEQYF.

V is TRBV6-6 and J is TRBJ2-5; D possibly uses TRBD1 or TRBD2 (5 bases each). The ends were cut back, 7 bases at V and 3 bases at J, with 12 bases in the middle. CDR3 length: 13 residues. Germline CDR1 and CDR2: MNHNY and SVGAGI (reference sequence). The CDR3 loop is CASTRRGEETQYF. CDR3 bases: TGTGCCAGCACCCGAAGAGGGGAAGAGACCCAGTACTTC.

In its sample, this clonotype was seen a few times. The DNA for the CDR3 is TGTGCCAGCAGTACCGGGACTAGAAAATACAATGAGCAGTTCTTC. The encoded protein is CASSTGTRKYNEQFF. The V call is TRBV6-2 or TRBV6-3, the J call TRBJ2-1; TRBD2 matches 8 bases. This CDR3 region has 15 residues. Germline loops: CDR1 MNHEY, CDR2 SVGEGT. Trimming at V came to 5 bases and at J to 4 bases, leaving 7 bases not matched to a gene.

This clonotype was seen ten or more times. The genes are TRBV7-6 and TRBJ1-5; possible D gene TRBD1, 5 bases. The germline V and J ends were trimmed by 2 bases and 4 bases, with 18 bases remaining between them. CDR1 SGHVS and CDR2 FNYEAQ come from the germline V gene. CDR3 size: 17 residues. The CDR3 DNA reads as TGTGCCAGCAGCTTATCCCAGGGACCGGCGGGGAATCAGCCCCAGCATTTT. It codes for CASSLSQGPAGNQPQHF. The full variable domain, with the rest looked up from reference TRBV7-6 and TRBJ1-5, is GAGVSQSPRYKVTKRGQDVALRCDPISGHVSLYWYRQALGQGPEFLTYFNYEAQQDKSGLPNDRFSAERPEGSISTLTIQRTEQRDSAMYRCASSLSQGPAGNQPQHFGDGTRLSIL.

There are many counts of this clonotype. The chain couples TRBV7-4 to TRBJ1-5; D unresolved. This CDR3 has 15 residues. Trimming shortened V by 3 bases and J by 3 bases, and 12 bases separated the two germline ends. Germline loops: CDR1 SGHVT, CDR2 SQSDAQ. CDR3 sequence (DNA): TGTGCCAGCAGCTTGGTCCTCCTCTCCAATCAGCCCCAGCATTTT. It encodes CASSLVLLSNQPQHF.